This TCR beta chain was sequenced for a study of CD8+ T cells in alopecia areata. Treatment described: oral pan-JAK inhibitor, 5-10 mg twice daily. On this clone: Its antigen is currently unknown.

There are 14 residues in the CDR3. The ends lost 6 bases at V and 2 bases at J; junction bases unmatched: 6. Germline assignment: CDR1 SGDLS and CDR2 YYNGEE. Following RNA extraction, reverse transcription yielded cDNA that acted as the sequencing template. Assay used: immunoSEQ multiplex PCR; TCRdb lists only in-frame clones, some missing. The profile shows approximately 280,000 clones, nearly 60% of them singletons. General study results and limits: Among the top 100, expanded CD8+ clones were significantly decreased by tofacitinib, as was scalp clonality.

The specimen was CD4+ T cells sorted from blood, collected at week 24, from a patient treated with tofacitinib. V is TRBV9 and J is TRBJ2-7; the match to TRBD1 covers 9 bases. The clonotype originates from a human donor with alopecia areata. In nucleotides, the CDR3 is TGTGCCAGCACCCGGGACAGGGAGGCCTACGAGCAGTACTTC. Translated: CASTRDREAYEQYF.